These 25 T cell receptor beta chains were sequenced from one sample in a study of cytomegalovirus exposure and HLA in healthy donors. The PCR had 60 Vbeta and 13 Jbeta primers. The table came from immunoSEQ multiplex PCR; TCRdb's copy has only in-frame clones and leaves some out. The sample consists of approximately 150,000 clones, 82% of them appearing once. Sequencing used PBMCs. The receptors come from a male donor in good health and CMV-seronegative.

This chain uses TRBV5-1 with TRBJ1-1; D may be TRBD1 (6 bases). The germline V gene encodes CDR1 SGHRS and CDR2 YFSETQ. The CDR3 has 15 amino acids. V shed 0 bases and J shed 1 base, with 10 bases lying between them. Here the CDR3 reads CASSLGRQENTEAFF. Written as DNA, the CDR3 is TGCGCCAGCAGCTTGGGGAGACAGGAGAACACTGAAGCTTTCTTT.

This clone appeared a single time. J is TRBJ2-3 and V is TRBV30; D gene uncertain. V was cut by 0 bases and J by 0 bases, with 4 bases left in between. The CDR3 is made up of 13 amino acids. CDR1 is GTSNPN and CDR2 is SVGIG in the germline V gene (reference sequence). The CDR3 loop reads CAWSVGSTDTQYF. CDR3 DNA sequence: TGTGCCTGGAGTGTCGGGAGCACAGATACGCAGTATTTT. Using reference TRBV30 and TRBJ2-3 for the parts outside the CDR3, the full variable domain is SQTIHQWPATLVQPVGSPLSLECTVEGTSNPNLYWYRQAAGRGLQLLFYSVGIGQISSEVPQNLSASRPQDRQFILSSKKLLLSDSGFYLCAWSVGSTDTQYFGPGTRLTVL.

The V and J genes are TRBV28 and TRBJ2-7, with 7 positions matching TRBD1. Germline assignment: CDR1 MDHEN and CDR2 SYDVKM. This CDR3 contains 15 residues. Trimming took 5 bases from V and 0 from J; bases not matched to a gene: 7. In DNA, the CDR3 is TGTGCCAGCAGTCCGTACAGGGGCAGCTCCTACGAGCAGTACTTC. It is translated as CASSPYRGSSYEQYF.

J is TRBJ2-7 and V is TRBV2; perhaps TRBD1 as D (7 bases). This CDR3 is 14 amino acids long. Germline V CDR1 and CDR2: SNHLY, FYNNEI. V shed 4 bases and J shed 6 bases, with 16 bases lying between them. CDR3 sequence reads: CASSGLGTATEQYF. The CDR3 DNA reads TGTGCCAGCAGTGGACTAGGGACAGCCACCGAGCAGTACTTC. Complete variable domain (other parts from reference TRBV2 and TRBJ2-7): EPEVTQTPSHQVTQMGQEVILRCVPISNHLYFYWYRQILGQKVEFLVSFYNNEISEKSEIFDDQFSVERPDGSNFTLKIRSTKLEDSAMYFCASSGLGTATEQYFGPGTRLTVT.

This clone was seen once. This chain connects TRBV6-5 to TRBJ2-5; weak D call: TRBD1 (5 bases). The germline gives CDR1 MNHEY, CDR2 SVGAGI. This CDR3 has 14 residues. Trimming left V 11 bases short and J 0 bases short, with 16 bases between. CDR3 sequence: CASMDTLYQETQYF. CDR3 coding DNA: TGTGCCTCCATGGACACCTTATACCAAGAGACCCAGTACTTC.

V gene TRBV5-4 combines with J gene TRBJ2-7, with TRBD2 matching 10 bases. Germline V lookup: CDR1 SGHNT, CDR2 YYREEE (reference sequence). After removal of 2 bases from V and 3 bases from J, the junction contained 2 bases not matched to a gene. This CDR3 has 14 residues. CDR3 sequence (DNA): TGTGCCAGCAGCTTAGCTAGCGGGAGCTACGAGCAGTACTTC. This sequence encodes CASSLASGSYEQYF.

The chain is built from TRBV19 and TRBJ1-4; TRBD1 might be the D (5 bases). Trimming removed 0 bases from V and 10 bases from J, with 21 bases in between. The CDR3 loop spans 17 amino acids. CDR1 and CDR2 from the germline V gene are LNHDA and SQIVND (reference sequence). The CDR3 nucleotides read TGTGCCAGTAGTATAGATCACCCCCGCCAGCAGGGTGTAAAACTGTTTTTT. Its translation is CASSIDHPRQQGVKLFF.

The rearrangement uses TRBV29-1 and TRBJ2-3, with D tentatively TRBD2 (6 bases). Trimming removed 1 base at V and 1 base at J, with 15 bases between. The CDR3 is 16 residues long. Germline CDR1 reads SQVTM; CDR2 reads ANQGSEA. This CDR3 reads CSVEGGLFPGTDTQYF. In DNA, the CDR3 is TGCAGCGTTGAAGGAGGACTATTCCCCGGCACAGATACGCAGTATTTT.

V gene TRBV20-1 combines with J gene TRBJ1-2; TRBD1 is a possible D gene (6 bases). Per the germline V gene, CDR1 is DFQATT and CDR2 is SNEGSKA (reference sequence). The CDR3 has 9 amino acids. This CDR3 reads CGGAYGYTF. The CDR3 region has the DNA TGCGGGGGGGCCTATGGCTACACCTTC.

The genes are TRBV7-2 and TRBJ2-5; TRBD2 aligns across 12 bases. Losses at the gene ends were 10 bases for V and 3 bases for J; bases not matched to a gene: 3. There are 13 residues in the CDR3. Germline V gene lookup returns CDR1 SGHTA and CDR2 FQGNSA. The CDR3 DNA follows: TGTGCCACCCGACTAGCGGGAGAAGAGACCCAGTACTTC. Its protein product is CATRLAGEETQYF.

This chain links TRBV7-6 with TRBJ2-3; D unclear. This CDR3 has 17 amino acids. V was cut by 5 bases and J by 2 bases, with 20 bases left in between. From germline, CDR1 is SGHVS and CDR2 FNYEAQ. For the CDR3, the DNA is TGTGCCAGCAGCCACCCGGTGCAGGCCTCATTCACAGATACGCAGTATTTT. This encodes CASSHPVQASFTDTQYF.

The CDR3 reads CASSTQGDEQYF. CDR3 bases: TGTGCCAGCAGTACACAGGGTGACGAGCAGTACTTC. The rearrangement uses TRBV28 and TRBJ2-7; possible D gene TRBD1, 6 bases. With 5 bases removed from V and 5 bases from J, the gap between germline ends came to 10 bases. CDR1 and CDR2 (germline): MDHEN, SYDVKM. The CDR3 totals 12 residues.

In this sample, this clone turned up a few times. V usage is TRBV2 and J usage is TRBJ1-2, with D uncertain. V dropped 3 bases and J dropped 4 bases, with 9 bases sitting between them. The CDR3 runs 13 residues. Germline CDR1 reads SNHLY; CDR2 reads FYNNEI. In nucleotides, the CDR3 is TGTGCCAGCAGTGACGTAGTCCGCTATGGCTACACCTTC. It translates to CASSDVVRYGYTF.

This clone was seen more than once but under ten times. The rearrangement joins TRBV7-9 to TRBJ2-5; maybe TRBD1 (6 bases). V was pared by 6 bases and J by 2 bases, with 13 bases between. The CDR3 sequence is 14 residues long. From germline, CDR1 is SEHNR and CDR2 FQNEAQ (reference sequence). CDR3 DNA sequence: TGTGCCAGCAGTACAGGGAATGGTCAAGAGACCCAGTACTTC. Protein: CASSTGNGQETQYF.

This clone was counted a single time. This chain links TRBV30 with TRBJ1-1; D possibly corresponds to TRBD1 (5 bases). The CDR3 has 11 residues. The V end was cut by 3 bases, the J end by 8 bases, with 10 bases between. In germline, CDR1 is GTSNPN, CDR2 SVGIG (reference sequence). DNA for the CDR3: TGTGCCTGGAGATATCGGACAGAAGCTTTCTTT. It translates to CAWRYRTEAFF.

V usage is TRBV9 and J usage is TRBJ2-7; D might be TRBD2 (5 bases). Trimming removed 3 bases from V and 0 bases from J, with 13 bases in between. The CDR3 runs 15 residues. Germline CDR1 reads SGDLS; CDR2 reads YYNGEE. As DNA, the CDR3 is TGTGCCAGCAGCGATGCTGAGGGCCACTCCTACGAGCAGTACTTC. Translation gives CASSDAEGHSYEQYF. Full variable domain (remainder filled in from reference TRBV9 and TRBJ2-7): DSGVTQTPKHLITATGQRVTLRCSPRSGDLSVYWYQQSLDQGLQFLIQYYNGEERAKGNILERFSAQQFPDLHSELNLSSLELGDSALYFCASSDAEGHSYEQYFGPGTRLTVT.

The chain combines TRBV9 with TRBJ1-4, with 7 bases matching TRBD1. CDR3 length: 17 amino acids. Per germline, CDR1 SGDLS and CDR2 YYNGEE. The junction had 5 bases not matched to a gene; V was cut back by 0 bases and J by 0 bases. The CDR3 loop reads CASSVAGGTATNEKLFF. The CDR3 DNA follows: TGTGCCAGCAGCGTAGCTGGAGGGACAGCAACTAATGAAAAACTGTTTTTT.

CDR3 loop: CASSQEAYGEQFF. As DNA, the CDR3 is TGCGCCAGCAGCCAAGAAGCGTATGGTGAGCAGTTCTTC. The rearrangement links TRBV4-3 to TRBJ2-1; D remains unclear. The CDR3 is 13 residues long. Per the germline V gene, CDR1 is LGHNA and CDR2 is YSLEER. V was shortened by 0 bases and J by 9 bases, with 9 bases between the two germline ends.

The V call is TRBV28, the J call TRBJ1-5; D is uncertain. Germline CDR1 and CDR2: MDHEN and SYDVKM. This CDR3 contains 13 residues. The V end lost 2 bases, the J end lost 6 bases, and 8 bases lay between the germline ends. The CDR3 here is CASSLPGGQPQHF. The CDR3 coding sequence is TGTGCCAGCAGTTTACCAGGAGGTCAGCCCCAGCATTTT. Full variable domain (outside the CDR3, taken from reference TRBV28 and TRBJ1-5): DVKVTQSSRYLVKRTGEKVFLECVQDMDHENMFWYRQDPGLGLRLIYFSYDVKMKEKGDIPEGYSVSREKKERFSLILESASTNQTSMYLCASSLPGGQPQHFGDGTRLSIL.

The chain employs TRBV5-1 and TRBJ1-4, with D possibly being TRBD1 (5 bases). Germline values: CDR1 SGHRS, CDR2 YFSETQ. The length of the CDR3 is 17 residues. The V end lost 7 bases, the J end lost 8 bases, and 27 bases lay between the germline ends. CDR3 sequence reads: CASRPQRGGTDIEKLFF. Written as DNA, the CDR3 is TGCGCCAGCCGCCCCCAACGTGGGGGGACCGACATAGAAAAACTGTTTTTT.

The rearrangement joins TRBV27 to TRBJ1-5; D uncertain. V dropped 4 bases and J dropped 7 bases, with 11 bases sitting between them. The V gene's germline CDR1 is MNHEY and CDR2 SMNVEV (reference sequence). This CDR3 has 13 amino acids. This CDR3 reads CASSSGSRQPQHF. For the CDR3, the DNA is TGTGCCAGCAGTTCGGGGAGTCGGCAGCCCCAGCATTTT.

The CDR3 reads CASSLGQVTRYTEAFF. DNA of the CDR3: TGTGCCAGCAGTCTAGGACAGGTTACGAGGTACACTGAAGCTTTCTTT. The chain carries TRBV27 and TRBJ1-1; 7 positions agree with TRBD1. There are 16 residues in the CDR3. From germline, CDR1 is MNHEY and CDR2 SMNVEV (reference sequence). V shed 5 bases, J shed 3 bases, and the junction held 12 bases outside the gene matches.

This sequence joins TRBV7-2 and TRBJ2-5; 12 bases are shared with TRBD1. Trimming took 5 bases from V and 3 from J; bases not matched to a gene: 16. Germline V gene sequence: CDR1 SGHTA, CDR2 FQGNSA. The CDR3 is 19 residues long. CDR3: CASSAKTGTGGYSKETQYF. In nucleotides, the CDR3 is TGTGCCAGCAGCGCCAAGACGGGGACAGGGGGCTACTCAAAAGAGACCCAGTACTTC.

The V gene is TRBV4-3, the J gene TRBJ2-7; weak D call: TRBD2 (6 bases). Germline V lookup: CDR1 LGHNA, CDR2 YSLEER. The CDR3 extends over 13 amino acids. The V gene lost 1 base and the J gene lost 7 bases, with 11 bases spanning the gap. The CDR3 DNA follows: TGCGCCAGCAGCCAAGGCAGGGCGGGAGAGCAGTACTTC. It specifies CASSQGRAGEQYF.

The chain carries TRBV6-1 and TRBJ2-7, with no clear D. V was clipped by 6 bases and J by 3 bases, with 3 bases between them. Germline V gene data show CDR1 as MNHNS and CDR2 as SASEGT. The CDR3 loop spans 10 amino acids. CDR3 DNA: TGTGCCAGCAGGAGCTACGAGCAGTACTTC. Its protein is CASRSYEQYF.